The text below deals with one TCR beta chain. This clone was counted only a few times. The antigen it recognizes is unknown. No base qualities exist here, and no much larger clone lies one base off it. The data stem from a study of cytomegalovirus exposure and HLA in healthy donors (dated by TCRdb to about 2017). Background for the entire study: An earlier analysis of fewer than 750 of the donors reported 276 Gb of sequence data and 117 million unique TCR beta sequences obtained from about 200 million T cells. Approximately 310 gigabases of sequencing data and around 87 million unique TCR sequences were included in an early release covering about 600 HLA-typed donors. Among the roughly 410 genotyped donors, around 81% belonged to the genetic ancestry cluster associated with self-reported Caucasian donors. The study was designed to test whether signatures of past pathogen exposure could be identified by cataloging public T cell receptors. The T cell repertoires of some 700 subjects were profiled by immunosequencing and related to cytomegalovirus serostatus. A separate validation cohort of approximately 130 different subjects was used in addition to the roughly 620-subject first cohort. To predict cytomegalovirus infection status, the study brought together high-throughput TCR immunosequencing, statistical association of individual TCRs with disease status, and machine learning. A later analysis re-analyzed previously published TCR beta repertoires from 666 donors and added high-resolution HLA genotyping to study TCR occurrence patterns. In the later analysis, no new phenotypic data were used to find candidate immune exposures; instead, reliance was placed on TCR beta sequences and their occurrence across donors. In an earlier analysis of 500 to 650 of the donors, high-throughput TCR beta sequencing was used to judge whether each TCR beta V gene segment behaved as functional or pseudogenic. Donor age, sex, ethnicity and CMV serostatus were compiled alongside the repertoire data. In a later genetic analysis, genome-wide SNP genotypes for about 65% of the 666 donors were used, and that subset was treated as a discovery cohort. All discovery cohort repertoires had been generated using a single sequencing platform. Class I and class II HLA loci were covered by the typing at four-digit resolution. The number of donors typed differed by locus, with 629-630 for A, B, C, DRB1 and DQB1, around 500 for DQA1, about 610 for DPA1, and some 470 for DPB1. About five DR-DQ haplotypes were handled as single units for association and clustering, since linkage in the cohort was strong. Among 300 to 500 genotyped donors of the cohort, an average of around 250,000 unique TCR beta nucleotide sequences was sequenced per donor, of which 15% to 20% were non-productive. Broader findings and caveats from the paper: A later analysis associated some 17,000 TCR beta sequences with specific HLA alleles at a false discovery rate of 0.05. In a later analysis, the rate of TCR association differed among HLA loci, with DRB1 alleles having the most associated TCRs and HLA-C alleles having the fewest. Linkage disequilibrium might explain the correlated functional status among segregating V segments, but an unknown experimental factor could not be excluded. An association between a missense DCLRE1C variant and V-gene and J-gene trimming of TCR beta chains was found in a later genetic analysis and replicated in an independent cohort. Because HLA typing was missing for some donors at each locus, association tests included only the typed subset. In a later genetic analysis, fewer N-insertions in productive TCRs were reported among donors in an Asian-associated ancestry cluster than the roughly 700-donor mean. In this cohort, only TCR beta chains were sequenced, and detectable features were limited by the absence of alpha or paired-chain data. A group of highly shared sequence variants was considered likely to be a technical artifact of the sequencing pipeline. Assigning TCR associations to individual alleles was difficult when HLA alleles, especially DR and DQ, strongly co-occurred. Cytomegalovirus status was reported to be diagnosed by the classifier with high specificity and sensitivity in both the original and validation cohorts. Across donors, most TCR sequences were observed very rarely, whereas some public TCRs were present in many individuals. A further reported finding was that TCR beta sequences accurately predicted the HLA-A and HLA-B alleles for most subjects in the first cohort. The earlier analysis of 587 of the donors excluded some 15 rarely observed V segments, including chromosome 9 orphons, because counts were too low. A later analysis found that HLA-associated TCR beta chains were more clonally expanded and had lower generation probabilities than equally common non-associated chains. The only immune exposure information available for the cohort was CMV serostatus. In an earlier analysis of around 600 of the donors, most TCR beta V segments appeared in productive rearrangements about 87% or about 30% of the time, broadly matching IMGT annotations. The authors suggested that the approach could potentially be extended to other disease states and immunological phenotypes. Sequencing depth was assumed to be roughly uniform across donors in the presence/absence analyses, though that assumption may not hold. A total of some 180 TCR beta chains were listed by the study as associated with cytomegalovirus. According to a later analysis, most CMV-associated TCR beta chains appeared to be HLA-restricted, and the HLA associations seemed to be driven largely by CMV exposure. Three of the identified cytomegalovirus-associated TCR beta chains were confirmed in vitro to be specific for cytomegalovirus antigens. According to a later analysis, parvovirus B19, influenza, CMV and Epstein-Barr virus appeared linked to several top co-occurrence clusters.

The cohort comprised some 730 healthy bone marrow donors. At the time of sampling, all cohort members were nominally healthy, though unrecorded immune exposures were likely present. The donor was CMV seronegative and was included in the group of around 320 seronegative cohort members. Each donor provided a peripheral blood sample, and peripheral blood mononuclear cells were used for TCR beta sequencing. The Qiagen DNeasy Blood Extraction Kit was used to extract genomic DNA from the blood cell samples. The library came from the immunoSEQ multiplex PCR assay. The multiplex PCR relied on a mix of 60 forward primers for TCR Vbeta segments and 13 reverse primers for TCR Jbeta segments. Amplification of the CDR3 region of rearranged TCR beta genes was performed with a multiplex PCR assay on genomic DNA. The Illumina HiSeq System was used to sequence the amplified TCR beta libraries as 87-base-pair reads. Processing in the source paper ran as follows. A later analysis tallied tens of millions of unique TCR beta chains across the 550 to 850 repertoires, and around 10 million of those chains were shared by two or more donors. To remove PCR and sequencing errors, raw reads were error-corrected and collapsed into unique sequences using a nearest-neighbor algorithm that merged closely related sequences. CDR3 sequences were aligned to IMGT reference sequences to assign V, D and J gene segments. For a sequence to be retained, a match of at least six nucleotides to both a V gene segment and a J gene segment was required. Rearrangements were classified as productive when the CDR3 lacked stop codons and remained in frame with V and J, and all other rearrangements were classified as non-productive. Following IMGT convention, CDR3 was defined as the stretch from the second conserved V-encoded cysteine to the conserved J-encoded phenylalanine. The earlier analysis of 587 of the donors excluded any sequence lacking an unambiguous match to a single V gene segment. In an earlier analysis of approximately 590 of the donors, a V segment was called functional when productive rearrangements were above 56.7%, and segregating when the standard deviation between donors exceeded 5%. A statistical classification framework was built to diagnose cytomegalovirus status from the catalog of TCR beta chain sequences. V and J gene assignment, in a later analysis, came from comparing TCR nucleotide sequences with IMGT/GENE-DB human TR gene sequences. A later analysis assigned CDR3 sequences and most-parsimonious VDJ recombination scenarios with the TCRdist pipeline. In a later analysis, every TCR beta chain was defined by the combination of its CDR3 amino acid sequence and its V-gene family, and reads without a unique V-gene family were dropped. To address suspected cross-contamination and a sequencing artifact, a later analysis removed 450 to 700 highly shared, low-generation-probability nucleotide sequences. A later analysis calculated a clonal expansion index for each public chain from normalized within-repertoire ranks of inferred template counts. In a later analysis, generation probabilities were computed using a VDJ recombination model fitted to out-of-frame rearrangements, and the results were checked against IGoR. A later analysis scored TCR-TCR, TCR-HLA and TCR-CMV co-occurrence with hypergeometric tests, applying a repertoire-size bias correction to TCR pairs. False discovery rates were estimated in a later analysis by permuting HLA or CMV assignments 20 times. In a later analysis, co-occurring TCRs were grouped with DBSCAN, and TCRdist sequence similarity was added when clustering was performed within HLA-allele-positive subsets. Co-occurrence clustering excluded repertoires with fewer than 30,000 or more than 120,000 public chains, plus five with anomalous nucleotide sharing. Entries here come from immuneACCESS through TCRdb and include only in-frame sequences with V and J called. Some clones fail to appear in such tables; in the studies checked, an unresolved V gene covers under half of the shortfall, and the cause of the remainder is unknown. The V and J calls and clone size come from that table; D and trimming were worked out from the DNA. The sample has 110,000 or so clones on record, approximately 80% of them singletons. The top ten clones comprise around 2.3% of the sample.

Sequenced sample: PBMCs. The source is a woman aged 18-29 years in good health and CMV-seronegative.

The CDR3 amino acid sequence is: CASTTTSRGSYGYTF. The nucleotide sequence reads TGTGCCAGCACCACTACCTCCAGGGGATCTTATGGCTACACCTTC. The chain is made from TRBV28 and TRBJ1-2; perhaps TRBD1 is the D gene, with 6 bases matching. Including cysteine and phenylalanine, the CDR3 has 15 amino acids. Only the CDR3 DNA is retained, 45 bases long and in frame from the first base. Based on the germline V gene, the CDR1 and CDR2 sequences are MDHEN and SYDVKM. V was cut back by 7 bases and J by 5 bases, leaving a gap of 20 bases between them.